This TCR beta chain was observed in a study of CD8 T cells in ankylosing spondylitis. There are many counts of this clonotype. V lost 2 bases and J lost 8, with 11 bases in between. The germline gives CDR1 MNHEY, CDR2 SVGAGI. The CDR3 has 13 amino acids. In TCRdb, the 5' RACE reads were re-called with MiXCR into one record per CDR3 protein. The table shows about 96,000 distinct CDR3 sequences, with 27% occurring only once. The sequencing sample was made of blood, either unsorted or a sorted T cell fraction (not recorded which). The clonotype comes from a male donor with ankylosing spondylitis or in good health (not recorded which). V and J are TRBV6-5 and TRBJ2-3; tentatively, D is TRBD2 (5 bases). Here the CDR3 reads CASSYGPRGTQYF. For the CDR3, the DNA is TGTGCCAGCAGTTACGGTCCTCGGGGTACGCAGTATTTT.